This TCR beta chain appears in the sequencing data of a study of shared clonotypes between healthy human individuals. Original processing notes: As immunoSEQ supplied junction-only sequences (without quality scores), filtering differed. Measured with immunoSEQ multiplex PCR; TCRdb has only the in-frame clones, and not every one. V and J calls and clone size are given by that table; D and trimming were obtained from the DNA. The sample has roughly 500,000 clones; 90% to 96% are singletons. General study points: Generation probabilities of non-shared clonotypes were lower (relative to those shared by all four donors). Naive CD4 clonotypes overlapped across a handful of donors at about 5.3%.

Concerning this clone itself: The antigen is not known.

The V and J ends lost 5 bases and 8 bases, in that order; junction bases with no gene match: 5. Looked up from germline, CDR1 is MNHEY and CDR2 is SMNVEV (reference sequence). CDR3 length: 13 residues. The receptor was isolated from a woman aged 30 to 39 in good health. The source material was naive CD4+ T cells sorted from blood. Subset reported: CD45RA+ positively selected. V is TRBV27 and J is TRBJ1-3; 8 nucleotides agree with TRBD1. CDR3 loop: CASSTDRDHTIYF. CDR3 nucleotides: TGTGCCAGCAGTACGGACAGGGATCACACCATATATTTT.